The present T cell receptor beta chain was sequenced within a study of identifying expanded T cells in peripheral blood. Profiled with immunoSEQ multiplex PCR; TCRdb holds only in-frame clones, not every one. The sample shows 70,000 to 100,000 clones, more than 75% of them seen only once. This TCR derives from a person aged 18-70 years in good health. Input material: blood.

As DNA, the CDR3 is TGTGCCAGCAGCCCGTTGACAAGCGTCATAGAGACCCAGTACTTC. Its protein product is CASSPLTSVIETQYF. The chain recombines TRBV7-2 with TRBJ2-5, with D unclear. The V gene's germline CDR1 is SGHTA and CDR2 FQGNSA. The V end was cut by 5 bases, the J end by 4 bases, with 17 bases between. This CDR3 spans 15 amino acids. Full variable domain (missing parts from reference TRBV7-2 and TRBJ2-5): GAGVSQSPSNKVTEKGKDVELRCDPISGHTALYWYRQSLGQGLEFLIYFQGNSAPDKSGLPSDRFSAERTGGSVSTLTIQRTQQEDSAVYLCASSPLTSVIETQYFGPGTRLLVL.